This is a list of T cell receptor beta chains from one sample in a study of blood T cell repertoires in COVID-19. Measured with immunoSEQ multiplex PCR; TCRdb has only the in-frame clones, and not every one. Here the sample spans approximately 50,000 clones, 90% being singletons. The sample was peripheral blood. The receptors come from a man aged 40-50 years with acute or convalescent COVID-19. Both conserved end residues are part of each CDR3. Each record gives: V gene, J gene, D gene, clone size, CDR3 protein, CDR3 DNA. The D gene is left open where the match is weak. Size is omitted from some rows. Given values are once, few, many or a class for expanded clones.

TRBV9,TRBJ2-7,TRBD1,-,CASSRDSSYEQYF,TGTGCCAGCAGCAGGGACAGCTCCTACGAGCAGTACTTC
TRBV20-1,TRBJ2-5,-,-,CSASAGPETQYF,TGCAGTGCTAGTGCAGGCCCAGAGACCCAGTACTTC
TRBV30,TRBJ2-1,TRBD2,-,CAWSPGLAGVEVEQFF,TGTGCCTGGAGTCCTGGACTAGCGGGAGTTGAGGTTGAGCAGTTCTTC
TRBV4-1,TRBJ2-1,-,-,CASSQDINPQFF,TGCGCCAGCAGCCAGGACATTAATCCGCAGTTCTTC
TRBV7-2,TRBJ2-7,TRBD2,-,CASSGPGLAGLYEQYF,TGTGCCAGCAGCGGTCCGGGACTAGCGGGACTCTACGAGCAGTACTTC
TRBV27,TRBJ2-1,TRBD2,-,CASKRGTRIDEQFF,TGTGCCAGCAAACGGGGGACTAGAATCGATGAGCAGTTCTTC
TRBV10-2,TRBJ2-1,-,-,CASSERVLEQFF,TGCGCCAGCAGTGAACGGGTCCTTGAGCAGTTCTTC
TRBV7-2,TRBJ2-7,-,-,CASSIPDPPKGGSSYEQYF,TGTGCCAGCAGCATCCCGGACCCGCCCAAGGGGGGGAGCTCCTACGAGCAGTACTTC
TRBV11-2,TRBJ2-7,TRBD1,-,CASSRHTGGVSYEQYF,TGTGCCAGCAGCCGACACACAGGGGGCGTTTCGTACGAGCAGTACTTC
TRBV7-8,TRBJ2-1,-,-,CASQLRLSYNEQFF,TGTGCCAGCCAACTTAGACTATCCTACAATGAGCAGTTCTTC
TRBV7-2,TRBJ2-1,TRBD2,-,CASSLVTSGRNRYNEQFF,TGTGCCAGCAGCTTAGTGACTAGCGGGAGAAATAGGTACAATGAGCAGTTCTTC
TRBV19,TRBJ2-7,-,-,CASSYGTYGGEQYF,TGTGCCAGTAGTTACGGGACTTATGGTGGGGAGCAGTACTTC
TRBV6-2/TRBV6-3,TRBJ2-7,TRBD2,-,CASSPGSGRYEQYF,TGTGCCAGCAGCCCCGGAAGCGGGAGATACGAGCAGTACTTC
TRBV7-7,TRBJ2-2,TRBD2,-,CASSLAGVDTGELFF,TGTGCTAGCAGCTTAGCGGGAGTGGACACCGGGGAGCTGTTTTTT
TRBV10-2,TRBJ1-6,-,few,CASKPADARSPLHF,TGCGCCAGCAAGCCAGCCGACGCGAGGTCACCCCTCCACTTT
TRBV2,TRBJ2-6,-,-,CASSPVGSRSATGANVLTF,TGTGCCAGCAGTCCTGTCGGGTCCCGCTCTGCTACTGGGGCCAACGTCCTGACTTTC
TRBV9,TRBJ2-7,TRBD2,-,CASSPRLAGYEQYF,TGTGCCAGCAGCCCCCGACTAGCAGGGTACGAGCAGTACTTC
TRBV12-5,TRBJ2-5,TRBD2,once,CASGSTSGTLQETQYF,TGTGCTAGTGGTTCGACTAGCGGGACCCTTCAAGAGACCCAGTACTTC
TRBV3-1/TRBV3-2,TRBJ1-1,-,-,CASSPRGTNTEAFF,TGTGCCAGCAGTCCCCGAGGTACGAACACTGAAGCTTTCTTT
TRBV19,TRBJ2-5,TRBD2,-,CASSGGTRALGTQYF,TGTGCCAGTAGTGGGGGGACTAGGGCATTAGGGACCCAGTACTTC
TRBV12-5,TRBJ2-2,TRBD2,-,CASGPRDYGFESGELFF,TGTGCTAGTGGCCCCCGGGACTACGGTTTTGAGTCCGGGGAGCTGTTTTTT
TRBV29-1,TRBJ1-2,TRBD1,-,CSVGTGVGYGYTF,TGCAGCGTTGGGACAGGGGTGGGGTATGGCTACACCTTC
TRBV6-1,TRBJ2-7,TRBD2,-,CASSEIVAGTDEQYF,TGTGCCAGCAGTGAAATCGTAGCGGGAACGGACGAGCAGTACTTC
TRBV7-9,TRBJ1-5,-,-,CASSPLSNQPQHF,TGTGCCAGCAGCCCACTAAGCAATCAGCCCCAGCATTTT
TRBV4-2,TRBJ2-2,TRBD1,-,CASSQDLKGAANTGELFF,TGTGCCAGCAGCCAAGATCTAAAGGGGGCGGCGAACACCGGGGAGCTGTTTTTT
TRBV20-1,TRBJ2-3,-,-,CSASILGPYTDTQYF,TGCAGTGCTAGTATACTAGGCCCGTACACAGATACGCAGTATTTT
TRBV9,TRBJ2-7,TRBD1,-,CASSVAGQVTYEQYF,TGTGCCAGCAGCGTAGCGGGACAGGTTACCTACGAGCAGTACTTC
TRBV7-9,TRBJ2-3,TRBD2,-,CASSLRREGLTDTQYF,TGTGCCAGCAGCTTAAGGCGGGAGGGCCTGACAGATACGCAGTATTTT
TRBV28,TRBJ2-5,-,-,CASSRTTLSQETQYF,TGTGCCAGCAGCCGGACTACCCTTTCACAAGAGACCCAGTACTTC
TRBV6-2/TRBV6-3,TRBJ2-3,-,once,CASSYRGSSDTQYF,TGTGCCAGCAGTTACCGGGGTTCGTCAGATACGCAGTATTTT
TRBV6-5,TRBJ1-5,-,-,CASTSSRPGRGPQHF,TGTGCCAGCACCTCTAGTCGTCCGGGTCGCGGGCCCCAGCATTTT
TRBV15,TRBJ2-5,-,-,CATSSGSGLKETQYF,TGTGCCACCAGCAGTGGGTCAGGACTGAAAGAGACCCAGTACTTC
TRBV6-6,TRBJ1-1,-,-,CASSYNAGNTEAFF,TGTGCCAGCAGTTACAATGCGGGGAACACTGAAGCTTTCTTT
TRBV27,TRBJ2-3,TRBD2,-,CASSYRAGLAGGRDTQYF,TGTGCCAGCAGTTATCGTGCGGGACTAGCGGGAGGCAGGGATACGCAGTATTTT
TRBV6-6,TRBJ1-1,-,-,CASSPSGTLNTEAFF,TGTGCCAGCAGTCCCTCCGGGACACTTAACACTGAAGCTTTCTTT
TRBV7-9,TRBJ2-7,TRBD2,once,CASSMREDYEQYF,TGTGCCAGCAGCATGCGGGAGGATTACGAGCAGTACTTC
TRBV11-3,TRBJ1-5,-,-,CASSLARGSRKPQHF,TGTGCCAGCAGCTTGGCGCGGGGCTCTAGGAAGCCCCAGCATTTT
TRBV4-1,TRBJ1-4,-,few,CASSHPSGFEKLFF,TGCGCCAGCAGCCATCCTTCAGGGTTTGAAAAACTGTTTTTT
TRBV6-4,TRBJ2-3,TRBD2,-,CASRESSGRKTDTQYF,TGTGCCAGCAGAGAATCGAGCGGGAGAAAAACAGATACGCAGTATTTT
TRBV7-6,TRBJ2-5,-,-,CASSSTKWETQYF,TGTGCCAGCAGCTCAACAAAGTGGGAGACCCAGTACTTC
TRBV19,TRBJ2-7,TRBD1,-,CASSRWTGERDEQYF,TGTGCCAGTAGTAGATGGACAGGGGAGAGGGACGAGCAGTACTTC